This TCR beta chain stems from a study of cytomegalovirus exposure and HLA in healthy donors. With respect to this clone: Its target is not known.

Primers included in the PCR were 60 Vbeta and 13 Jbeta primers. Sequencing was performed with immunoSEQ multiplex PCR; in TCRdb, only in-frame clones are kept and a portion is missing. The profile shows 100,000 or so clones, 69% of them singletons. Whole-study results and caveats: Sequencing artifact likely explains a cluster of highly shared sequence variants.

The CDR3 sequence is 16 residues long. With 5 bases clipped from V and 5 bases from J, the junction kept 10 bases outside the gene matches. The germline V gene has CDR1 SGHTA and CDR2 FQGTGA. The sample consisted of PBMCs. The clonotype was recovered from a man aged 25 to 45 in good health and CMV-seronegative. This chain uses TRBV7-3 with TRBJ2-3; 10 nucleotides agree with TRBD1. CDR3 sequence (DNA): TGTGCCAGCAGCGTAGGGTCGGGGACAGGGGAAGATACGCAGTATTTT. It specifies CASSVGSGTGEDTQYF.